These 17 T cell receptor beta chains were sequenced from one sample in a study of TET2 disruption in CD19-targeted CAR T cells (dated by TCRdb to about 2018). No antigen has been assigned to these receptors. The label giving this sample's treatment or condition can be read as: autologous CTL019 cells: CD19 CAR with 4-1BB and CD3 zeta domains. Receptor amplification or capture employed the immunoSEQ multiplex PCR assay. TCRdb holds this immuneACCESS table with in-frame rearrangements only. Some clones are missing; in checked studies, unresolved V genes explain under half, and the rest has no known cause. This sample's table lists around 30,000 clones. The ten most abundant clones make up approximately 2% of the sample. Sequences were derived from CD8- CAR+ T cells sorted from cultured blood T cells, sampled for CD19 CAR T cell therapy. Explained via the paper, the cell subset or site label denotes: CD8-negative CAR-positive T cells from the infusion product. The receptors originated from a man aged 65 to 85 with chronic lymphocytic leukemia.

Measured by frequency, this clone is medium-sized. The read ends 3 residues early relative to the CDR3; the germline J gene fills the gap. At the DNA level, this CDR3 is encoded by other sequences in the same sample as well. J is TRBJ1-5 and V is TRBV20-1, with TRBD1 matching 7 bases. The CDR3 sequence is 13 residues long. Per the germline V gene, CDR1 is DFQATT and CDR2 is SNEGSKA (reference sequence). The ends lost 1 base at V and 4 bases at J; junction bases unmatched: 1. The CDR3 protein is CSARAGGNQPQHF. CDR3 bases read: TGCAGTGCTAGAGCAGGGGGAAATCAGCCC.

In the case of this clone: The DNA ends 3 residues before the CDR3 does, and the rest of the CDR3 is filled in from the germline J gene. J is TRBJ2-7 and V is TRBV2; 8 bases match TRBD1. The CDR3 length is 12 residues. V trimming: 6 bases; J trimming: 6 bases; junction bases outside the gene matches: 4. The germline V gene encodes CDR1 SNHLY and CDR2 FYNNEI. CDR3 DNA, as far as it was read: TGTGCCAGCAGCCTCAGGGGGCCCGAG. Residues: CASSLRGPE. The complete CDR3 reads CASSLRGPEQYF.

As for this clone: The sequence runs out 3 residues before the end of the CDR3; the remainder is reconstructed from the germline J gene. V usage is TRBV2 and J usage is TRBJ2-1; TRBD2 aligns across 8 bases. The V and J ends lost 11 bases and 0 bases, in that order; junction bases with no gene match: 6. In germline, CDR1 is SNHLY, CDR2 FYNNEI. The CDR3 extends over 14 amino acids. The chain's CDR3 is CAVQRGSSYNEQFF. The CDR3 bases that were read are TGTGCCGTCCAGCGGGGGAGCTCCTACAATGAG.

As for this clone: The CDR3 end falls 3 residues outside the read, so it is completed with the germline J gene. The chain couples TRBV7-9 to TRBJ2-4, with a possible D match to TRBD1 (7 bases). This CDR3 has 14 residues. Germline V gene sequence: CDR1 SEHNR, CDR2 FQNEAQ (reference sequence). The part of the CDR3 DNA that was read is TGTGCCAGCAGCTTAGGGCAGGGGGGTCAGCCT. It specifies CASSLGQGGQP. The full CDR3 sequence reads CASSLGQGGQPQYF.

With respect to this clone: The read stops 3 residues short of the end of the CDR3; the missing end is completed from the germline J gene. J is TRBJ1-2 and V is TRBV29-1; tentatively, D is TRBD1 (6 bases). CDR1 and CDR2 from the germline V gene are SQVTM and ANQGSEA. CDR3 length: 12 amino acids. V lost 2 bases, J lost 7 bases, and 11 bases lay in between. The CDR3 bases that were read are TGCAGCGTTGAATTGGGGGCGGGTGGC. Amino acid sequence: CSVELGAGG. In full, the CDR3 is CSVELGAGGYTF.

Turning to this clone: The read gets to within 3 residues of the CDR3 end, and the germline J gene fills in the rest. The rearrangement joins TRBV20-1 to TRBJ2-4; 8 bases fit TRBD1. Looked up from germline, CDR1 is DFQATT and CDR2 is SNEGSKA (reference sequence). The CDR3 has 15 amino acids. The sequenced CDR3 bases are TGCAGTGCGGCCGCACAGGGGGTCTCGACTTATGGT. Translation gives CSAAAQGVSTYG. The whole CDR3 protein reads CSAAAQGVSTYGQYF.

Points on this clone: The read falls 3 residues short of the CDR3 end, and the missing part is taken from the germline J gene. This chain joins TRBV5-4 and TRBJ2-1; 9 nucleotides align to TRBD2. Germline V lookup: CDR1 SGHNT, CDR2 YYREEE (reference sequence). The CDR3 is 15 amino acids. V shed 0 bases, J shed 7 bases, and the junction held 5 bases outside the gene matches. The CDR3 here is CASSLGGGATNEQFF. The CDR3 DNA, read in part, is TGTGCCAGCAGCTTGGGCGGGGGGGCCACGAATGAG.

Notes on this clone: The read gets to within 3 residues of the CDR3 end, and the germline J gene fills in the rest. This rearrangement joins TRBV7-9 to TRBJ1-2; D is possibly TRBD1 (6 bases). Germline CDR1 is SEHNR and CDR2 is FQNEAQ (reference sequence). V lost 3 bases, J lost 6 bases, and 11 bases lay in between. The CDR3 runs 13 residues. The CDR3 protein is CASSFGGDDGYTF. CDR3 DNA (partial): TGTGCCAGCAGCTTTGGGGGCGACGATGGC.

A remark on this clone: The CDR3 extends 3 residues past the end of the read, so its final part is completed from the germline J gene. The gene calls are TRBV7-8 and TRBJ2-1; tentatively, D is TRBD2 (5 bases). V shed 5 bases and J shed 9 bases, with 11 bases lying between them. This CDR3 comprises 12 residues. The germline V gene has CDR1 SGHVS and CDR2 FQNEAQ. CDR3 loop: CASSMTRGEQFF. Partial CDR3 DNA: TGTGCCAGCAGCATGACCCGGGGTGAG.

To note about this clone: The read gets to within 3 residues of the CDR3 end, and the germline J gene fills in the rest. The gene calls are TRBV7-9 and TRBJ1-2, with 7 positions matching TRBD1. The CDR3 is 14 residues long. Germline V gene data show CDR1 as SEHNR and CDR2 as FQNEAQ (reference sequence). The chain's CDR3 is CASSWGQRPNDYTF. The CDR3 bases that were read are TGTGCCAGCAGCTGGGGACAGAGACCTAATGAC.

Concerning this clone: From the germline J gene comes the end of the CDR3, since the read stops 3 residues before it. The chain carries TRBV13 and TRBJ2-3; D gene ambiguous. In germline, CDR1 is PRHDT, CDR2 FYEKMQ (reference sequence). CDR3 length: 15 amino acids. V lost 3 bases, J lost 1 base, and 11 bases lay in between. CDR3 DNA, as far as it was read: TGTGCCAGCAGCTTTTTTGAGCGCCGCACAGATACG. Translation gives CASSFFERRTDT. The complete CDR3 sequence is CASSFFERRTDTQYF.

Notes on this clone: The read halts 3 residues ahead of the CDR3 end, with the missing end drawn from the germline J gene. This chain connects TRBV9 to TRBJ2-7; 8 positions agree with TRBD2. The CDR3 is 15 residues long. Germline assignment: CDR1 SGDLS and CDR2 YYNGEE. V lost 0 bases to trimming and J lost 0 bases; unmatched junction nucleotides: 2. CDR3 DNA, as far as it was read: TGTGCCAGCAGCGTAGGCGGGGGGTTCTCCTACGAG. Protein: CASSVGGGFSYE. The whole CDR3 sequence reads CASSVGGGFSYEQYF.

To note about this clone: At one end the junction does not follow the germline gene, possibly because of a read error. This chain's CDR3 is CASSPPNRDHPIYF. The CDR3 bases that were read are TGTGCCAGCTCCCCACCGAACAGGGACCACCCC. V and J are TRBV18 and TRBJ1-3; the D gene is possibly TRBD1 (6 bases). Read data end 3 residues before the CDR3 end; the end is taken from the germline J gene. Germline lookup yields CDR1 KGHSH and CDR2 LQKENI. There are 14 residues in the CDR3.

On this clone itself: The CDR3 end falls 3 residues outside the read, so it is completed with the germline J gene. The rearrangement joins TRBV7-7 to TRBJ2-3; TRBD1 aligns across 9 bases. J gave up 3 bases and V 6 bases, and 4 bases lay outside the gene matches. The CDR3 length is 14 residues. CDR1 is SSHAT and CDR2 is FNYEAQ in the germline V gene (reference sequence). The CDR3 here is CASSLDRGTDTQYF. The DNA read from the CDR3 is TGTGCCAGCAGTCTCGACAGGGGGACAGATACG.

Details on this clone: The read halts 3 residues ahead of the CDR3 end, with the missing end drawn from the germline J gene. The rearrangement links TRBV7-9 to TRBJ2-1; no clear D. CDR3 length: 11 amino acids. Germline V gives CDR1 SEHNR, CDR2 FQNEAQ (reference sequence). V was cut by 4 bases and J by 8 bases, with 6 bases left in between. The sequenced part of the CDR3 DNA is TGTGCCAGCAGCTCCGGGTATGAG. Its protein is CASSSGYE. The full CDR3 is CASSSGYEQFF.

Comment on this clone: The DNA ends 3 residues before the CDR3 does, and the rest of the CDR3 is filled in from the germline J gene. Other DNA sequences from this sample encode an identical CDR3 as well. The chain has TRBV2 and TRBJ1-2, with D perhaps TRBD1 (6 bases). The germline CDR1 and CDR2 sequences are SNHLY and FYNNEI. This CDR3 contains 17 residues. Trimming left V 6 bases short and J 1 base short, with 21 bases between. CDR3 sequence: CASRETGHDVINYGYTF. CDR3 DNA, as far as it was read: TGTGCCAGCAGAGAAACGGGACACGACGTAATTAACTATGGC.

To note about this clone: The read is 3 residues too short to cover the CDR3 end, so that end is filled in from the germline J gene. This rearrangement joins TRBV30 to TRBJ1-5; D not resolved. V was cut by 1 base and J by 6 bases, with 10 bases left in between. Germline CDR1 GTSNPN, CDR2 SVGIG (reference sequence). The CDR3 spans 13 residues. CDR3 sequence reads: CAWSGAGSQPQHF. Incomplete CDR3 DNA: TGTGCCTGGAGTGGGGCAGGAAGTCAGCCC.